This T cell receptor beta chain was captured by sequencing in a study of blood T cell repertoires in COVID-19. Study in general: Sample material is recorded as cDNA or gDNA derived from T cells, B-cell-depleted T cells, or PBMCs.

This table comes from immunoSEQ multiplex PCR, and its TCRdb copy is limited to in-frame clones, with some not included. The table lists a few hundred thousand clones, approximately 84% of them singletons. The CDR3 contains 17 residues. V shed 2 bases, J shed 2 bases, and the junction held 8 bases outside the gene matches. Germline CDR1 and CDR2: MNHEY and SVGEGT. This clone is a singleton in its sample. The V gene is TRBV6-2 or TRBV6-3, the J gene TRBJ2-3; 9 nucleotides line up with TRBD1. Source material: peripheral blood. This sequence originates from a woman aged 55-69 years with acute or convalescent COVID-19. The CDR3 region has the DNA TGTGCCAGCAGTTACCACCGGGACAGGGATATCACAGATACGCAGTATTTT. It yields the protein CASSYHRDRDITDTQYF.